This T cell receptor beta chain was sequenced during a study of cytomegalovirus exposure and HLA in healthy donors (dated by TCRdb to between 2016 and 2019). A note on the overall study: According to an earlier analysis of 450 to 650 of the donors, some 170 million T cells yielded roughly 100 million unique TCR beta sequences and around 300 Gb of sequence data. About 280 gigabases of sequencing data and 80 million or so unique TCR sequences were included in an early release covering several hundred HLA-typed donors. The genetic ancestry cluster associated with self-reported Caucasian donors included 81% of the 398 genotyped donors. The study aimed to test whether signatures of past pathogen exposure could be identified by cataloging public T cell receptors. Using immunosequencing, the study profiled T cell repertoires from 666 subjects and related those repertoires to cytomegalovirus serostatus. Along with the roughly 610-subject first cohort, a separate validation cohort of roughly 110 different subjects was used. To predict cytomegalovirus infection status, the study brought together high-throughput TCR immunosequencing, statistical association of individual TCRs with disease status, and machine learning. A later analysis re-examined previously published TCR beta repertoires from about 700 donors and added high-resolution HLA genotyping to investigate patterns of TCR occurrence. In the later analysis, no new phenotypic data were used to find candidate immune exposures; instead, reliance was placed on TCR beta sequences and their occurrence across donors. An earlier analysis of more than 450 of the donors used high-throughput TCR beta sequencing to judge whether each TCR beta V gene segment behaved as functional or pseudogenic. Donor age, sex, ethnicity and CMV serostatus were collected together with the repertoire data. A later genetic analysis used genome-wide SNP genotypes for about three fifths of the 666 donors, treating that subset as a discovery cohort. Every discovery cohort repertoire had been produced on one sequencing platform. Both class I and class II loci were covered by HLA typing, at four-digit resolution. Typing coverage varied by locus: roughly 620-630 donors for A, B, C, DRB1 and DQB1; roughly 510 for DQA1; about 570 for DPA1; roughly 450 for DPB1. Because of strong linkage in the cohort, a few DR-DQ haplotypes were treated as single units for association and clustering. On average, 235,054 unique TCR beta nucleotide sequences were sequenced per donor among more than 350 genotyped donors of the cohort, with approximately 18% of those sequences being non-productive. Study-wide conclusions, independent of this receptor: For the cohort, immune exposure information was limited to CMV serostatus. Only TCR beta chains were sequenced in this cohort, and the absence of alpha or paired-chain data limited detectable features. According to a later analysis, TCR association rates differed among HLA loci, with DRB1 alleles showing the most associated TCRs and HLA-C alleles showing the fewest. The earlier analysis of almost 600 of the donors excluded some 16 rarely observed V segments, including chromosome 9 orphons, because counts were too low. In a later genetic analysis, fewer N-insertions in productive TCRs were reported among donors in an Asian-associated ancestry cluster than the approximately 710-donor mean. A few of the identified cytomegalovirus-associated TCR beta chains were confirmed in vitro to be specific for cytomegalovirus antigens. A further reported finding was that TCR beta sequences accurately predicted the HLA-A and HLA-B alleles for most subjects in the first cohort. In the study, about 150 TCR beta chains were listed as associated with cytomegalovirus. A later analysis found that most CMV-associated TCR beta chains appeared HLA-restricted, with HLA associations seemingly driven largely by CMV exposure. A later analysis associated 15,000 to 20,000 TCR beta sequences with specific HLA alleles at a false discovery rate of 0.05. In a later analysis, HLA-associated TCR beta chains were found to be more clonally expanded and to have lower generation probabilities than equally common non-associated chains. In a later analysis, several top co-occurrence clusters were reported to appear linked to parvovirus B19, influenza, CMV and Epstein-Barr virus. The authors suggested that the approach could potentially be generalized to other disease states and immunological phenotypes. The presence/absence analyses assumed that sequencing depth was roughly uniform across donors, and that assumption may not be true. In a later genetic analysis, a missense DCLRE1C variant was associated with V-gene and J-gene trimming of TCR beta chains, and the association was replicated in an independent cohort. In an earlier analysis of about 600 of the donors, most TCR beta V segments appeared in productive rearrangements about 87% or about 30% of the time, broadly matching IMGT annotations. HLA typing was unavailable for some donors at each locus, so association tests used only the typed subset. Across donors, most TCR sequences were observed very rarely, whereas some public TCRs were present in many individuals. Correlated functional status among segregating V segments might reflect linkage disequilibrium, but an unknown experimental factor could not be ruled out. The 87-base-pair reads could not distinguish some IMGT-functional V segments, including TRBV6-2 and TRBV6-3, so those segments were excluded. When HLA alleles, especially DR and DQ, strongly co-occurred, TCR associations were difficult to assign to individual alleles. A group of highly shared sequence variants was considered likely to be a technical artifact of the sequencing pipeline. The classifier was reported to diagnose cytomegalovirus status with high specificity and sensitivity in both the original and validation cohorts.

V loses 4 bases at its end and J loses 4 bases; junction bases beyond the gene matches: 5. The germline V gene gives CDR1 as SGHRS and CDR2 as YFSETQ. From the cysteine through the phenylalanine, the CDR3 covers 14 amino acids. Of the read, only the CDR3 DNA is kept; its 42 bases are in frame from base 1. In the case of this clone: What antigen it recognizes has not been identified. Base qualities are not provided; no much larger clone lies one nucleotide away.

The library was made by the immunoSEQ multiplex PCR assay. For the multiplex PCR, a mixture combining 60 forward primers for TCR Vbeta segments and 13 reverse primers for TCR Jbeta segments was used. Amplification of the CDR3 region of rearranged TCR beta genes was performed with a multiplex PCR assay on genomic DNA. On the Illumina HiSeq System, the amplified TCR beta libraries were sequenced as 87-base-pair reads. In the original analysis: In a later analysis, some 80 million unique TCR beta chains were counted across the approximately 670 repertoires, and roughly 11 million of these chains were shared by at least two donors. Raw reads were error-corrected and collapsed into unique sequences with a nearest-neighbor algorithm that merged closely related sequences to remove PCR and sequencing errors. CDR3 sequences were aligned to IMGT reference sequences to assign V, D and J gene segments. For a sequence to be retained, at least a six-nucleotide match to both a V gene segment and a J gene segment was required. A rearrangement counted as productive if the CDR3 had no stop codons and remained in frame with V and J, and every other rearrangement counted as non-productive. Following IMGT convention, CDR3 was defined as the stretch from the second conserved V-encoded cysteine to the conserved J-encoded phenylalanine. The earlier analysis of fewer than 750 of the donors excluded sequences that lacked an unambiguous match to a single V gene segment. In an earlier analysis of several hundred of the donors, V segments were called functional above 56.7% productive rearrangements and were called segregating when the between-donor standard deviation exceeded 5%. A statistical classification framework was built for diagnosing cytomegalovirus status from the catalog of TCR beta chain sequences. V and J gene assignment, in a later analysis, came from comparing TCR nucleotide sequences with IMGT/GENE-DB human TR gene sequences. A later analysis assigned CDR3 sequences and most-parsimonious VDJ recombination scenarios with the TCRdist pipeline. In a later analysis, each TCR beta chain was defined by its CDR3 amino acid sequence together with its V-gene family, and reads without a unique V-gene family were excluded. As a way to deal with suspected cross-contamination and a sequencing artifact, a later analysis dropped roughly 600 nucleotide sequences that were highly shared and had low generation probability. In a later analysis, a clonal expansion index for each public chain was calculated from normalized within-repertoire ranks of inferred template counts. A later analysis computed generation probabilities with a VDJ recombination model fitted to out-of-frame rearrangements, and checked the results against IGoR. A later analysis scored TCR-TCR, TCR-HLA and TCR-CMV co-occurrence with hypergeometric tests, applying a repertoire-size bias correction to TCR pairs. To estimate false discovery rates, a later analysis permuted the HLA or CMV assignments 20 times. In a later analysis, co-occurring TCRs were grouped using DBSCAN, and TCRdist sequence similarity was added for clustering within HLA-allele-positive subsets. For co-occurrence clustering, repertoires with fewer than 30,000 or more than 120,000 public chains were excluded, along with 5 or 6 repertoires with anomalous nucleotide sharing. Here the immuneACCESS table is served through TCRdb, limited to in-frame sequences with V and J called. Missing clones are a known gap in these copies; in checked studies unresolved V genes cover under half, and the rest lacks a known reason. The D gene and trimming were derived from the DNA, and the V and J assignments and clone size from that table. A total of over 140,000 clones appear in this sample, 70% to 85% of them only once. The ten largest account for about 1.5% of the sample.

The cohort was made up of under 800 healthy bone marrow donors. Cohort members were all nominally healthy when sampled, although unrecorded immune exposures were likely present. The donor tested CMV seropositive, placing the donor among the 290 or so seropositive members of the cohort. Each donor provided a peripheral blood sample, and peripheral blood mononuclear cells were used for TCR beta sequencing. Genomic DNA was extracted from the blood cell samples with the Qiagen DNeasy Blood Extraction Kit. Sequencing used PBMCs. The sequence derives from a young man in good health and CMV-seropositive. The sequence is built from TRBV5-1 and TRBJ2-5, with TRBD2 matching 9 junction bases. The CDR3 in this case is CASSRKAGGETQYF. The nucleotides read TGCGCCAGCAGCCGAAAAGCGGGGGGAGAGACCCAGTACTTC. Extended through the reference TRBV5-1 and TRBJ2-5 proteins, this CDR3 yields the full variable domain: KAGVTQTPRYLIKTRGQQVTLSCSPISGHRSVSWYQQTPGQGLQFLFEYFSETQRNKGNFPGRFSGRQFSNSRSEMNVSTLELGDSALYLCASSRKAGGETQYFGPGTRLLVL.